This entry describes one T cell receptor (beta chain). No antigen is known for it. The sample comes from a study of neurological immune-mediated disorders. Study observations and caveats: Private repertoires in all groups were suggested by the finding that expanded clones across subjects shared no CDR3 amino acid sequences. When the repertoires were grouped phylogenetically, those of 18 of the 34 multiple sclerosis patients came together in a single cluster of related CDR3 sequences, which points to a possible repertoire-level signature.

Trimming removed 10 bases from V and 0 bases from J, with 23 bases in between. This CDR3 contains 17 residues. TCRdb independently ran MiXCR on the 5' RACE reads; one entry per CDR3 protein. The sample contains tens of thousands of distinct CDR3 sequences, 15% to 20% of which appear only once. This rearrangement joins TRBV12-3 or TRBV12-4 to TRBJ2-3; possibly TRBD1 or TRBD2 for D (5 bases each). The sequence came from a woman between 18 and 30 years old with multiple sclerosis. The sequenced sample was CD8+ T cells from blood. The CDR3 coding sequence is TGTGCCACCGCTTCGGGTGCCGGGACGATCAGCACAGATACGCAGTATTTT. Its protein product is CATASGAGTISTDTQYF.